The 26 T cell receptor beta chains given below trace back to one sample, sequenced in a study of shared clonotypes between healthy human individuals. Libraries were prepared by immunoSEQ multiplex PCR; TCRdb keeps only in-frame clonotypes and omits some of them. The repertoire holds approximately 1.5 million clones, with 95% to 99% as singletons. The source material was naive CD4+ T cells sorted from blood. Sample subset: CD45RA+ positively selected. The receptors were gathered from a man aged 25-45 years in good health.

The chain has TRBV14 and TRBJ2-1; maybe TRBD2 (6 bases). Germline values: CDR1 SGHDN, CDR2 FVKESK. CDR3 size: 14 residues. Trimming took 5 bases from V and 3 from J, leaving 11 bases between them. Here the CDR3 reads CASSERAVYNEQFF. The CDR3 DNA follows: TGTGCCAGCAGCGAGCGGGCCGTCTACAATGAGCAGTTCTTC.

This clone was recorded once. The J gene is TRBJ2-1, the V gene TRBV7-2; D uncertain. The length of the CDR3 is 18 residues. Germline CDR1 is SGHTA and CDR2 is FQGNSA. Trimming left V 1 base short and J 0 bases short, with 16 bases between. The CDR3 reads CASSLGRVRKSSYNEQFF. The CDR3 DNA reads TGTGCCAGCAGCTTAGGTAGGGTTAGGAAAAGCTCCTACAATGAGCAGTTCTTC.

The J gene is TRBJ2-7, the V gene TRBV7-2; no clear D gene. From germline, CDR1 is SGHTA and CDR2 FQGNSA. Trimming took off 6 bases at V and 2 bases at J, with 5 bases between the two ends. CDR3 size: 11 residues. CDR3 in amino acids: CASRETYEQYF. CDR3 nucleotides: TGTGCCAGCAGGGAGACCTACGAGCAGTACTTC.

Concerning this clone itself: Distinct nucleotide sequences in the sample also encode this CDR3. In nucleotides, the CDR3 is TGTGCCAGCCGGCTAGCGGGGAGCTCCTACAATGAGCAGTTCTTC. Its translation: CASRLAGSSYNEQFF. The V and J genes are TRBV7-2 and TRBJ2-1; 9 bases fit TRBD2. With V trimmed by 8 bases and J by 0 bases, 5 bases remained unmatched. This CDR3 has 15 amino acids. CDR1 is SGHTA and CDR2 is FQGNSA in the germline V gene.

The chain joins TRBV5-1 to TRBJ2-5; 8 bases align to TRBD1. The ends lost 0 bases at V and 4 bases at J; junction bases unmatched: 8. The CDR3 loop spans 16 amino acids. The germline gives CDR1 SGHRS, CDR2 YFSETQ. CDR3 in amino acids: CASSLDDRGPSETQYF. CDR3 nucleotide sequence: TGCGCCAGCAGCTTGGATGACAGGGGACCATCAGAGACCCAGTACTTC.

This clone has just one count. Other DNA sequences of this sample code for an identical CDR3. The CDR3: CASSLDRATGELFF. The CDR3 DNA follows: TGTGCCAGCAGTCTGGACAGGGCCACCGGGGAGCTGTTTTTT. The rearrangement links TRBV6-4 to TRBJ2-2, with 8 bases identical to TRBD1. Germline V gene data show CDR1 as MRHNA and CDR2 as SNTAGT. Unmatched junction bases numbered 3, after V lost 5 bases and J lost 4 bases. This CDR3 is built from 14 residues.

The chain has TRBV6-1 and TRBJ2-3; weak D call: TRBD1 (6 bases). From germline, CDR1 is MNHNS and CDR2 SASEGT. The CDR3 sequence is 17 residues long. Trimming left V 3 bases short and J 3 bases short, with 19 bases between. The CDR3 loop reads CASSDFNRDGATDTQYF. The CDR3 nucleotides read TGTGCCAGCAGTGACTTTAACAGGGATGGAGCAACAGATACGCAGTATTTT.

The chain recombines TRBV5-1 with TRBJ2-3; D is tentatively TRBD1 or TRBD2 (5 bases each). This CDR3 has 16 amino acids. Trimming pared 4 bases from V and 5 bases from J, leaving 20 bases between. The germline CDR1 and CDR2 sequences are SGHRS and YFSETQ. CDR3 bases: TGCGCCAGCAGCGCTCTGGGACCTCGGGCGGTAGATACGCAGTATTTT. Translated: CASSALGPRAVDTQYF. The variable domain in full, completed from reference TRBV5-1 and TRBJ2-3, reads KAGVTQTPRYLIKTRGQQVTLSCSPISGHRSVSWYQQTPGQGLQFLFEYFSETQRNKGNFPGRFSGRQFSNSRSEMNVSTLELGDSALYLCASSALGPRAVDTQYFGPGTRLTVL.

The chain employs TRBV28 and TRBJ2-1; 9 nucleotides agree with TRBD2. Looked up from germline, CDR1 is MDHEN and CDR2 is SYDVKM. The junction had 9 bases not matched to a gene; V was cut back by 6 bases and J by 6 bases. There are 15 residues in the CDR3. The CDR3 region is CASSRLAGVLNEQFF. Written as DNA, the CDR3 is TGTGCCAGCAGCCGATTAGCGGGAGTTCTCAATGAGCAGTTCTTC.

On this clone itself: The sample has other DNA sequences that encode this CDR3 too. The J gene is TRBJ2-7, the V gene TRBV11-2; D is unresolved. The germline V gene encodes CDR1 SGHAT and CDR2 FQNNGV. CDR3 size: 13 residues. Trimming took 3 bases from V and 1 from J, leaving 7 bases between them. CDR3 amino acids: CASSLGRSYEQYF. Written as DNA, the CDR3 is TGTGCCAGCAGCTTGGGCAGATCCTACGAGCAGTACTTC.

The chain combines TRBV21-1 with TRBJ2-7; the D call TRBD2 from the table was never checked on the DNA. TRBV21-1 counts as a pseudogene. The CDR3 totals 18 residues. The CDR3 loop is CASSKFGKRARSSYEQYF. In DNA, the CDR3 is TGTGCCAGCAGCAAGTTCGGGAAGCGAGCGCGGAGTTCCTACGAGCAGTACTTC.

The chain has TRBV6-1 and TRBJ1-2; 7 nucleotides line up with TRBD1. The trim removed 2 bases at V and 7 bases at J, leaving 4 bases unmatched. Germline CDR1 is MNHNS and CDR2 is SASEGT. This CDR3 has 13 amino acids. CDR3 region: CASSETGARGYTF. The CDR3 coding sequence is TGTGCCAGCAGTGAAACAGGGGCGCGTGGCTACACCTTC.

V usage is TRBV5-1 and J usage is TRBJ1-2; 9 nucleotides line up with TRBD1. This CDR3 contains 14 residues. CDR1 is SGHRS, CDR2 YFSETQ, per germline. V trimming: 0 bases; J trimming: 6 bases; junction bases outside the gene matches: 3. For the CDR3, the DNA is TGCGCCAGCAGCTTGGAGGGACAGGGAAATGGCTACACCTTC. Residues: CASSLEGQGNGYTF.

In this sample, this clone turned up once. The J gene is TRBJ2-1, the V gene TRBV7-9; 7 nucleotides line up with TRBD1. The CDR3 contains 16 residues. CDR1 and CDR2 from the germline V gene are SEHNR and FQNEAQ (reference sequence). With 1 base clipped from V and 1 base from J, the junction kept 4 bases outside the gene matches. The CDR3 protein is CASSLENRGSYNEQFF. In DNA form, the CDR3 reads TGTGCCAGCAGCTTAGAGAACAGGGGTTCCTACAATGAGCAGTTCTTC.

The chain links TRBV7-9 to TRBJ2-1, with TRBD1 as a possible D gene (6 bases). The germline CDR1 and CDR2 sequences are SEHNR and FQNEAQ (reference sequence). Trimming pared 5 bases from V and 0 bases from J, leaving 11 bases between. The length of the CDR3 is 15 residues. CDR3 amino acids: CASSRDTSSYNEQFF. The CDR3 DNA reads as TGTGCCAGCAGCCGGGACACTTCCTCCTACAATGAGCAGTTCTTC. Together with reference TRBV7-9 and TRBJ2-1, the CDR3 gives the full variable domain: DTGVSQNPRHKITKRGQNVTFRCDPISEHNRLYWYRQTLGQGPEFLTYFQNEAQLEKSRLLSDRFSAERPKGSFSTLEIQRTEQGDSAMYLCASSRDTSSYNEQFFGPGTRLTVL.

J is TRBJ1-1 and V is TRBV5-1; a possible D gene is TRBD1 (5 bases). The CDR3 is 15 residues long. Trimming shortened V by 4 bases and J by 3 bases, and 16 bases separated the two germline ends. Per the germline V gene, CDR1 is SGHRS and CDR2 is YFSETQ. As DNA, the CDR3 is TGCGCCAGCAGCCTCTCAGGGAAGCGGGACACTGAAGCTTTCTTT. Amino acid sequence: CASSLSGKRDTEAFF.

The genes are TRBV30 and TRBJ2-3, with D hard to call. The CDR3 totals 13 residues. With 3 bases removed from V and 3 bases from J, the gap between germline ends came to 10 bases. Germline lookup yields CDR1 GTSNPN and CDR2 SVGIG (reference sequence). The CDR3 region has the DNA TGTGCCTGGAGCCTCCGGGTGACAGATACGCAGTATTTT. Translated, it gives CAWSLRVTDTQYF.

This chain links TRBV2 with TRBJ2-6; D not certain. The length of the CDR3 is 15 residues. The V and J ends lost 3 bases and 0 bases respectively, with 6 bases between them. Per germline, CDR1 SNHLY and CDR2 FYNNEI. The CDR3 DNA follows: TGTGCCAGCAGTGATATTCCCTCTGGGGCCAACGTCCTGACTTTC. Its protein is CASSDIPSGANVLTF.

The chain has TRBV29-1 and TRBJ2-1; TRBD2 aligns across 7 bases. V shed 8 bases, J shed 0 bases, and the junction held 10 bases outside the gene matches. CDR1 is SQVTM and CDR2 is ANQGSEA in the germline V gene. The CDR3 consists of 15 residues. The CDR3 loop reads CSTEGRADSYNEQFF. The CDR3 DNA is TGCAGCACGGAGGGGAGGGCTGACTCCTACAATGAGCAGTTCTTC.

The chain joins TRBV6-5 to TRBJ2-7; 10 nucleotides agree with TRBD1. With V trimmed by 2 bases and J by 4 bases, 8 bases remained unmatched. This CDR3 region has 16 residues. In germline, CDR1 is MNHEY, CDR2 SVGAGI. The CDR3 sequence: CASSYEAGQGQYEQYF. In nucleotides, the CDR3 is TGTGCCAGCAGTTACGAGGCGGGACAGGGGCAATACGAGCAGTACTTC.

This clone was detected once. The rearrangement joins TRBV21-1 to TRBJ2-7; the tabulated D call, TRBD1, remains unverified against the DNA. TRBV21-1 is reported as a pseudogene. This CDR3 contains 20 residues. The CDR3, as DNA: TGTGCCAGCAGCACCAGGGGCGCGCCGTACCAACCGGACATTACCTACGAGCAGTACTTC. Protein: CASSTRGAPYQPDITYEQYF.

The chain combines TRBV28 with TRBJ1-2, with D unresolved. CDR3 length equals 13 residues. Germline values: CDR1 MDHEN, CDR2 SYDVKM. Trimming took 2 bases from V and 3 from J, leaving 7 bases between them. The CDR3 DNA reads TGTGCCAGCAGTTTAGTGGCAGACTATGGCTACACCTTC. It is translated as CASSLVADYGYTF.

The V gene is TRBV28, the J gene TRBJ2-7; 11 bases align to TRBD2. CDR1 and CDR2 from the germline V gene are MDHEN and SYDVKM. The ends lost 6 bases at V and 2 bases at J; junction bases unmatched: 6. The CDR3 consists of 15 residues. The chain's CDR3 is CASRGVAGGPYEQYF. CDR3 nucleotides: TGTGCCAGCAGAGGAGTAGCGGGAGGGCCCTACGAGCAGTACTTC. Variable domain in full (rest from reference TRBV28 and TRBJ2-7): DVKVTQSSRYLVKRTGEKVFLECVQDMDHENMFWYRQDPGLGLRLIYFSYDVKMKEKGDIPEGYSVSREKKERFSLILESASTNQTSMYLCASRGVAGGPYEQYFGPGTRLTVT.

Here the CDR3 DNA reads TGTGCCAGCAGTCAAAACCCGAACCCGTCCCGCTATGGCTACACCTTC. Protein: CASSQNPNPSRYGYTF. The chain uses TRBV27 and TRBJ1-2; D unclear. The CDR3 totals 16 residues. Trimming left V 5 bases short and J 4 bases short, with 20 bases between. Germline assignment: CDR1 MNHEY and CDR2 SMNVEV (reference sequence).

This rearrangement joins TRBV9 to TRBJ2-3; D may be TRBD1 (6 bases). The CDR3 extends over 16 amino acids. V lost 2 bases and J lost 0, with 13 bases in between. CDR1 SGDLS and CDR2 YYNGEE come from the germline V gene. The CDR3 region has the DNA TGTGCCAGCAGCGTCCTACAGGGATCTAGCACAGATACGCAGTATTTT. It yields the protein CASSVLQGSSTDTQYF.

Notes on this clone: Additional DNA sequences in this sample encode the identical CDR3. This sequence joins TRBV11-2 and TRBJ2-7, with D possibly matching TRBD1 (6 bases). The V gene's germline CDR1 is SGHAT and CDR2 FQNNGV. With 1 base removed from V and 6 bases from J, the gap between germline ends came to 19 bases. The CDR3 is 16 residues long. The CDR3 here is CASSLVLGQGATEQYF. The CDR3 region has the DNA TGTGCCAGCAGCTTAGTTTTGGGACAAGGAGCGACCGAGCAGTACTTC. Variable domain in full (rest from reference TRBV11-2 and TRBJ2-7): EAGVAQSPRYKIIEKRQSVAFWCNPISGHATLYWYQQILGQGPKLLIQFQNNGVVDDSQLPKDRFSAERLKGVDSTLKIQPAKLEDSAVYLCASSLVLGQGATEQYFGPGTRLTVT.